A single T cell receptor (beta chain) is shown here with its context. What antigen it recognizes has not been identified. No qualities accompany the bases; no much larger clone lies one base away. This record belongs to a study of T cell changes during pregnancy in multiple sclerosis (dated by TCRdb to between 2018 and 2021). Turning to the overall study: The study examined how the T cell repertoire changed over the course of pregnancy in women with multiple sclerosis.

V and J are truncated by 2 bases and 2 bases respectively, leaving an intervening sequence of 17 bases. The CDR3 sequence holds 17 residues, the cysteine and phenylalanine included. The kept DNA is CDR3 alone, 51 bases in frame from the first base. CDR1 is given as MNHEY and CDR2 as SMNVEV, both from the germline V gene (reference sequence). The library was obtained by the immunoSEQ multiplex PCR assay. Here the immuneACCESS table is served through TCRdb, limited to in-frame sequences with V and J called. Missing clones are a known gap in these copies; in checked studies unresolved V genes cover under half, and the rest lacks a known reason. For this sample the table gives 85,000 to 100,000 clones, of which approximately 90% were detected only once. The top ten clones comprise approximately 0.97% of the sample.

Sample: peripheral blood, taken before pregnancy. This sequence originates from a female donor with multiple sclerosis, enrolled in a pregnancy study. The chain uses TRBV27 and TRBJ2-3, and the D gene may be TRBD2, 5 bases matching. The CDR3 sequence is CASSLLLGEAPTDTQYF. The nucleotides are TGTGCCAGCAGTTTACTACTAGGAGAGGCCCCCACAGATACGCAGTATTTT.